This TCR beta chain came from a study of spatial heterogeneity in lung cancer. Of note for this clonotype: The size of this beta chain means little, since it is a stray read in a library made for alpha chains.

This sample's time point: sample taken at primary tumor resection. Sequencing covered unsorted whole RNA taken from tumor, nontumor lung or frozen PBMC. TCRdb analysed the 5' RACE reads with MiXCR anew, one entry per CDR3 protein. The profile shows approximately 11,000 distinct CDR3 sequences, about 3.5% of them singletons. Germline values: CDR1 DFQATT, CDR2 SNEGSKA (reference sequence). Unmatched junction bases numbered 7, after V lost 6 bases and J lost 5 bases. The CDR3 covers 13 residues. This specimen was PBMCs, taken at surgery. The source of this sequence is a female donor with early-stage non-small cell lung cancer. This chain links TRBV20-1 with TRBJ1-2; 9 bases are shared with TRBD1. CDR3 in DNA: TGCAGTGCCCAAACAGGGGGCGGGTATGGCTACACCTTC. Protein: CSAQTGGGYGYTF.